A single sample is the source of the 6 T cell receptor beta chains below, sequenced in a study of breast tumors, draining lymph nodes, adjacent tissues. The lymph nodes were axillary draining lymph nodes from breast cancer patients. TCRdb re-derived calls from the multiplex PCR reads in MiXCR, one entry per CDR3 protein. The table shows some 150,000 distinct CDR3 sequences, with 20% to 25% occurring only once. The sample taken for sequencing was axillary lymph node tissue. The receptors here all came from a female donor with breast cancer. Some clones in this sample may be carry-over from other donors' samples.

On this clonotype itself: One base away lies a much larger clone, so this may be a sequencing read error. The chain carries TRBV6-5 and TRBJ1-6; D unresolved. Per the germline V gene, CDR1 is MNHEY and CDR2 is SVGAGI. This CDR3 is built from 14 residues. In DNA form, the CDR3 reads TGTGCCAGCAGGGGAAGCTCCTGTAATTCACCCCTCCACTTT. It translates to CASRGSSCNSPLHF.

To note about this clonotype: A single base separates this from a much larger clone, so it may be a read error. The chain couples TRBV20-1 to TRBJ2-1, with 7 bases fitting TRBD1. Germline V gives CDR1 DFQATT, CDR2 SNEGSKA (reference sequence). V lost 6 bases and J lost 7; bases outside the gene matches: 18. The CDR3 is 16 amino acids. CDR3 coding DNA: TGCAGTGCGGGCCTCACAGGGGAAGTGCGTTTGAATGAGCAGTTCTTC. This translates into CSAGLTGEVRLNEQFF.

In its sample, this clonotype was seen many times. The CDR3 spells CASSIANREGNTIYF. Here the CDR3 DNA reads TGTGCCAGTAGTATAGCCAACAGAGAAGGAAACACCATATATTTT. This rearrangement joins TRBV19 to TRBJ1-3; D not certain. This CDR3 spans 15 amino acids. CDR1 is LNHDA, CDR2 SQIVND, per germline (reference sequence). Trimming cost V 1 base and J 4 bases, with 11 bases left between them.

DNA for the CDR3: TGCGCCAGCAGCCCGACATCTCAGGGGACAGATACGCAGTATTTT. It codes for CASSPTSQGTDTQYF. V gene TRBV5-1 combines with J gene TRBJ2-3; a possible D gene is TRBD1 (6 bases). Germline V gives CDR1 SGHRS, CDR2 YFSETQ. V was trimmed by 4 bases and J by 3 bases, leaving 15 bases between them. This CDR3 has 15 residues.

The chain combines TRBV15 with TRBJ2-3; D perhaps matches TRBD2 (5 bases). CDR1 LNHNV and CDR2 YYDKDF come from the germline V gene (reference sequence). Trimming stripped 1 base from V and 5 bases from J, with 10 bases between. The CDR3 runs to 14 residues. This CDR3 reads CATSRGSDEDTQYF. CDR3 nucleotides: TGTGCCACCAGCAGAGGTAGCGATGAAGATACGCAGTATTTT. The full variable domain, its missing parts supplied by reference TRBV15 and TRBJ2-3, is DAMVIQNPRYQVTQFGKPVTLSCSQTLNHNVMYWYQQKSSQAPKLLFHYYDKDFNNEADTPDNFQSRRPNTSFCFLDIRSPGLGDTAMYLCATSRGSDEDTQYFGPGTRLTVL.

Regarding this clonotype: A read error may produce the germline difference seen at one junction end. The gene calls are TRBV7-9 and TRBJ1-2, with TRBD1 matching over 10 bases. The CDR3 length is 15 residues. From germline, CDR1 is SEHNR and CDR2 FQNEAQ (reference sequence). This chain's CDR3 is CASSYPGQGSNDYTF. DNA of the CDR3: TGTGCTAGCAGCTACCCGGGACAGGGGTCGAATGACTACACCTTC.